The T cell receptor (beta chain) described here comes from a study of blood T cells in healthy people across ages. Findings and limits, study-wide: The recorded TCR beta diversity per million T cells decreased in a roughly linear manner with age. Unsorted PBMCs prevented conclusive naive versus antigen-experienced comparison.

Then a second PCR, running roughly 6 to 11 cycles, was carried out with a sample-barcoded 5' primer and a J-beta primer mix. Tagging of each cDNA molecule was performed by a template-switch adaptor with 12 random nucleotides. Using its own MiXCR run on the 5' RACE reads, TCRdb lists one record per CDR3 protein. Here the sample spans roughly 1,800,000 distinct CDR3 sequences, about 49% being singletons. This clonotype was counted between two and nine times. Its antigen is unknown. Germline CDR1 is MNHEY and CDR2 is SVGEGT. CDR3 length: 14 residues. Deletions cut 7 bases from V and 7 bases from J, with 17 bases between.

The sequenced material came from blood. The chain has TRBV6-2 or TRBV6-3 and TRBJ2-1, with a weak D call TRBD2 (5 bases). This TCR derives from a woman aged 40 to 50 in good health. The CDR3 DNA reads TGTGCCAGCAAGGCGAGCGGAAGAATAAATGAGCAGTTCTTC. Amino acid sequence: CASKASGRINEQFF.